This TCR beta chain was recovered during a study of blood T cell repertoires in COVID-19. Study at large: Samples came from the United States, Italy and Spain, spanning acute and convalescent COVID-19.

The CDR3 spans 16 residues. After removal of 4 bases from V and 5 bases from J, the junction contained 12 bases not matched to a gene. Germline V gene data show CDR1 as SGHRS and CDR2 as YFSETQ. Source study methods: Amplified reference gene primers provided the basis for estimating nucleated cell counts. The table came from immunoSEQ multiplex PCR; TCRdb's copy has only in-frame clones and leaves some out. V and J calls and clone size are those listed in that table; D and trimming were worked out from the DNA. The table records about 97,000 clones, around nine tenths of them present only once. The sequenced material came from peripheral blood. The receptor's source is a man aged 60 to 75 with acute or convalescent COVID-19. This chain joins TRBV5-1 and TRBJ2-5; 9 bases align to TRBD2. The CDR3 reads CASSRDVAGATETQYF. The CDR3 DNA reads as TGCGCCAGCAGCCGTGACGTAGCGGGGGCGACGGAGACCCAGTACTTC.